These 32 T cell receptor beta chains originate from one sample sequenced in a study of naive and memory T cell subsets. Findings of the study overall: Possibly reflecting memory cells re-expressing CD45RA, a few larger clonotypes occurred in naive repertoires, especially CD8.

Two oligonucleotides, mixed equimolar, formed the beta constant-region primer covering TRBC1 and TRBC2. Four rounds of PCR amplified the ligated cDNA using nested alpha and beta constant-region primers plus SP2. A single record per CDR3 protein comes from TCRdb applying MiXCR to the UMI-ligation and nested PCR reads. In the table there are around 93,000 distinct CDR3 sequences, around 11% of which are singletons. The antigens of these receptors remain unknown. Material for sequencing was naive CD4+ T cells from blood. The receptor source for this set is a human donor in good health.

This clonotype was picked up a small number of times. The J gene is TRBJ2-5, the V gene TRBV5-1, with TRBD1 identical over 8 bases. Germline trimming cut 2 bases from V and 4 bases from J; bases unmatched to any gene: 4. Germline V gene sequence: CDR1 SGHRS, CDR2 YFSETQ. There are 14 residues in the CDR3. CDR3 DNA sequence: TGCGCCAGCAGCTTCGGTGACAGGGGAGAGACCCAGTACTTC. This codes for CASSFGDRGETQYF.

On this clonotype: This may be a read error: a much more frequent sequence differs by one nucleotide. V is TRBV12-3 or TRBV12-4 and J is TRBJ1-5; D possibly corresponds to TRBD1 (5 bases). The V gene lost 10 bases and the J gene lost 2 bases, with 18 bases spanning the gap. This CDR3 comprises 15 residues. The CDR3 bases are TGTGCCACTTCCCCCCCGGGACGGGGCAATCAGCCCCAGCATTTT. Translated, it gives CATSPPGRGNQPQHF.

This clonotype was observed many times. The rearrangement joins TRBV6-6 to TRBJ2-5; D could derive from TRBD1 or TRBD2 (5 bases each). This CDR3 has 15 residues. Germline lookup yields CDR1 MNHNY and CDR2 SVGAGI (reference sequence). V dropped 6 bases and J dropped 1 base, with 15 bases sitting between them. The CDR3 sequence: CASSDGTAGQETQYF. In nucleotides, the CDR3 is TGTGCCAGCAGCGACGGGACCGCGGGCCAAGAGACCCAGTACTTC.

The rearrangement uses TRBV12-3 or TRBV12-4 and TRBJ2-1; 8 bases fit TRBD1. Trimming cost V 6 bases and J 1 base; bases outside gene matches: 5. The CDR3 runs to 15 residues. In DNA, the CDR3 is TGTGCCAGCAGCCGAACAGGGGGGTCCTACAATGAGCAGTTCTTC. This translates into CASSRTGGSYNEQFF.

The V call is TRBV7-9, the J call TRBJ2-3, with D perhaps matching TRBD2 (6 bases). Trimming took off 4 bases at V and 15 bases at J, with 17 bases between the two ends. This CDR3 is 12 amino acids long. Per germline, CDR1 SEHNR and CDR2 FQNEAQ (reference sequence). The CDR3 DNA reads as TGTGCCAGCAGCTGGACGGGGGACTTGATCTATTTT. Translated: CASSWTGDLIYF.

This clonotype was observed at least ten times. V and J are TRBV6-1 and TRBJ2-3, with TRBD2 matching 7 bases. The CDR3 extends over 15 amino acids. Germline V gives CDR1 MNHNS, CDR2 SASEGT. V shed 1 base, J shed 0 bases, and the junction held 1 base outside the gene matches. The CDR3 coding sequence is TGTGCCAGCAGTGAAGAGGGACTAAGCACAGATACGCAGTATTTT. Its protein is CASSEEGLSTDTQYF.

In its sample, this clonotype was seen a few times. This chain joins TRBV6-1 and TRBJ2-7; 12 bases fit TRBD2. This CDR3 has 14 amino acids. Germline CDR1 MNHNS, CDR2 SASEGT. The V gene end was trimmed by 4 bases and the J gene end by 6 bases; junction bases not matched to a gene: 4. CDR3 residues: CASSVLAGGREQYF. CDR3 DNA sequence: TGTGCCAGCAGTGTTCTAGCGGGAGGGCGCGAGCAGTACTTC.

This chain links TRBV11-3 with TRBJ2-6; TRBD2 is a possible D gene (7 bases). Germline CDR1 SGHNT, CDR2 YENEEA. CDR3 length: 20 residues. Trimming cost V 0 bases and J 3 bases, with 21 bases left between them. CDR3 amino acids: CASSLDLSRGARDGANVLTF. The CDR3 DNA sequence: TGTGCCAGCAGCTTAGATCTCAGCCGGGGGGCGCGGGATGGGGCCAACGTCCTGACTTTC.

This clonotype was found many times. V is TRBV6-2 or TRBV6-3 and J is TRBJ2-7; 9 positions match TRBD1. The CDR3 length is 14 residues. J gave up 5 bases and V 6 bases, and 8 bases lay outside the gene matches. CDR1 and CDR2 from the germline V gene are MNHEY and SVGEGT. As DNA, the CDR3 is TGTGCCAGCAGAGTCACAGGGGGCCAGAACGAGCAGTACTTC. This encodes CASRVTGGQNEQYF.

CDR3 DNA: TGTGCCAGCAGTTATACGGGAAAAGAGACCCAGTACTTC. This codes for CASSYTGKETQYF. The rearrangement links TRBV6-5 to TRBJ2-5; TRBD2 is a possible D gene (5 bases). Trimming removed 3 bases from V and 3 bases from J, with 8 bases in between. Germline V gene sequence: CDR1 MNHEY, CDR2 SVGAGI. The CDR3 is made up of 13 amino acids.

This clonotype was seen a handful of times. The rearrangement links TRBV29-1 to TRBJ2-1; 7 positions agree with TRBD1. This CDR3 has 15 residues. From germline, CDR1 is SQVTM and CDR2 ANQGSEA. Germline trimming cut 0 bases from V and 8 bases from J; bases unmatched to any gene: 10. The CDR3 loop is CSVEDWDRFSDEQFF. The DNA for the CDR3 is TGCAGCGTTGAAGATTGGGACAGATTTAGCGATGAGCAGTTCTTC.

This rearrangement joins TRBV5-4 to TRBJ1-1; a weak D match, TRBD1 (5 bases). V was clipped by 7 bases and J by 9 bases, with 16 bases between them. The CDR3 loop spans 12 amino acids. Germline V lookup: CDR1 SGHNT, CDR2 YYREEE (reference sequence). The CDR3 protein is CASGRWPDKAFF. For the CDR3, the DNA is TGTGCCAGCGGCCGTTGGCCGGACAAAGCTTTCTTT. The full variable domain, with the rest looked up from reference TRBV5-4 and TRBJ1-1, is ETGVTQSPTHLIKTRGQQVTLRCSSQSGHNTVSWYQQALGQGPQFIFQYYREEENGRGNFPPRFSGLQFPNYSSELNVNALELDDSALYLCASGRWPDKAFFGQGTRLTVV.

This clonotype was observed a few times. V gene TRBV27 combines with J gene TRBJ1-5; D possibly corresponds to TRBD1 (5 bases). Looked up from germline, CDR1 is MNHEY and CDR2 is SMNVEV (reference sequence). The CDR3 covers 16 residues. V lost 5 bases to trimming and J lost 3 bases, with 17 bases between them. The CDR3 coding sequence is TGTGCCAGCAGTACAGGTCTAGGGTTTAACAATCAGCCCCAGCATTTT. Protein: CASSTGLGFNNQPQHF.

The genes are TRBV13 and TRBJ2-7, with TRBD2 matching 7 bases. CDR1 is PRHDT, CDR2 FYEKMQ, per germline (reference sequence). This CDR3 has 14 amino acids. V trimming: 6 bases; J trimming: 4 bases; junction bases outside the gene matches: 9. The CDR3: CASRRSGTTYEQYF. Here the CDR3 DNA reads TGTGCCAGCAGACGATCCGGGACTACATACGAGCAGTACTTC.

Note on this clonotype: One end of the junction does not line up with germline, which may come from a read error. V and J are TRBV9 and TRBJ1-1; D is perhaps TRBD1 (5 bases). Germline V gene data show CDR1 as SGDLS and CDR2 as YYNGEE. The CDR3 contains 14 residues. The DNA of the CDR3 is TGTGCCAGCAGCGTTGACTGGGGGAACACTGAAGCTTCCTTT. Protein product: CASSVDWGNTEASF.

The genes are TRBV12-3 or TRBV12-4 and TRBJ1-1, with 10 bases matching TRBD1. CDR3 size: 11 residues. The J segment lost 12 bases and the V segment lost 5 bases, leaving 3 bases of the junction unmatched. As DNA, the CDR3 is TGTGCCAGCAGTATGGACAGGGGGACTTTCTTT. Its protein is CASSMDRGTFF.

This clonotype has just a few counts. The chain joins TRBV5-5 to TRBJ2-3; D is possibly TRBD2 (6 bases). The V gene lost 1 base and the J gene lost 4 bases, with 13 bases spanning the gap. This CDR3 is 15 amino acids long. Per germline, CDR1 SGHKS and CDR2 YYEKEE (reference sequence). CDR3: CASSLSLGGADTQYF. CDR3 nucleotides: TGTGCCAGCAGCTTGTCCCTAGGCGGGGCAGATACGCAGTATTTT. Full variable domain (remainder filled in from reference TRBV5-5 and TRBJ2-3): DAGVTQSPTHLIKTRGQQVTLRCSPISGHKSVSWYQQVLGQGPQFIFQYYEKEERGRGNFPDRFSARQFPNYSSELNVNALLLGDSALYLCASSLSLGGADTQYFGPGTRLTVL.

A few counts support this clonotype. The rearrangement uses TRBV29-1 and TRBJ1-2; D unresolved. The CDR3 length is 11 residues. The V end lost 6 bases, the J end lost 7 bases, and 12 bases lay between the germline ends. CDR1 and CDR2 from the germline V gene are SQVTM and ANQGSEA. Written as DNA, the CDR3 is TGCAGCGTCACCGACTTGGCTGGCTACACCTTC. It is translated as CSVTDLAGYTF.

Written as DNA, the CDR3 is TGTGCCAGCAGCTTAAGACCCGCGATGAACACTGAAGCTTTCTTT. As protein: CASSLRPAMNTEAFF. This chain connects TRBV7-3 to TRBJ1-1; D gene uncertain. V was pared by 1 base and J by 0 bases, with 9 bases between. This CDR3 comprises 15 residues. Per germline, CDR1 SGHTA and CDR2 FQGTGA. The variable domain in full, with the rest retrieved from reference TRBV7-3 and TRBJ1-1, is GAGVSQTPSNKVTEKGKYVELRCDPISGHTALYWYRQSLGQGPEFLIYFQGTGAADDSGLPNDRFFAVRPEGSVSTLKIQRTERGDSAVYLCASSLRPAMNTEAFFGQGTRLTVV.

The table lists this clonotype with a few counts. This chain connects TRBV2 to TRBJ2-7; weak D call: TRBD2 (6 bases). The germline V gene encodes CDR1 SNHLY and CDR2 FYNNEI. V gave up 6 bases and J gave up 1 base, with 10 bases separating them. CDR3 size: 13 residues. Written as DNA, the CDR3 is TGTGCCAGCAGCCGGGAGAGGTCCTACGAGCAGTACTTC. Translating it yields CASSRERSYEQYF.

In this sample, this clonotype turned up many times. The rearrangement links TRBV5-1 to TRBJ2-5, with D possibly being TRBD1 or TRBD2 (5 bases each). The germline V gene has CDR1 SGHRS and CDR2 YFSETQ. This CDR3 contains 15 residues. V shed 4 bases and J shed 5 bases, with 18 bases lying between them. The chain's CDR3 is CASSPSEGRSETQYF. As DNA, the CDR3 is TGCGCCAGCAGCCCCTCAGAGGGGAGATCCGAGACCCAGTACTTC. The full variable domain, in which reference TRBV5-1 and TRBJ2-5 provide the parts outside the CDR3, is KAGVTQTPRYLIKTRGQQVTLSCSPISGHRSVSWYQQTPGQGLQFLFEYFSETQRNKGNFPGRFSGRQFSNSRSEMNVSTLELGDSALYLCASSPSEGRSETQYFGPGTRLLVL.

J is TRBJ1-4 and V is TRBV28; D remains ambiguous. CDR1 MDHEN and CDR2 SYDVKM come from the germline V gene. The length of the CDR3 is 15 residues. Trimming pared 2 bases from V and 5 bases from J, leaving 12 bases between. This CDR3 is CASSLKAEANEKLFF. CDR3 nucleotide sequence: TGTGCCAGCAGTTTAAAGGCCGAGGCAAATGAAAAACTGTTTTTT.

The V call is TRBV4-2, the J call TRBJ1-4; perhaps TRBD1 as D (5 bases). Trimming shortened V by 1 base and J by 5 bases, and 23 bases separated the two germline ends. The CDR3 covers 19 residues. The germline V gene encodes CDR1 LGHNA and CDR2 YNFKEQ. The CDR3 bases are TGTGCCAGCAGCCAAGTAAGCCAGGGTCGTACGGCCGGAAATGAAAAACTGTTTTTT. This encodes CASSQVSQGRTAGNEKLFF.

This clonotype has more than one count but fewer than ten. This sequence joins TRBV6-5 and TRBJ1-5; TRBD1 might be the D (6 bases). The germline gives CDR1 MNHEY, CDR2 SVGAGI. The CDR3 has 14 amino acids. Trimming cost V 6 bases and J 4 bases, with 13 bases left between them. CDR3 protein: CASSPRTANQPQHF. CDR3 in DNA: TGTGCCAGCAGCCCTAGGACAGCAAATCAGCCCCAGCATTTT.

The sample holds a few counts of this clonotype. This rearrangement joins TRBV20-1 to TRBJ1-2; D not certain. The CDR3 is 14 residues long. V was pared by 3 bases and J by 7 bases, with 18 bases between. Germline-derived CDR1 and CDR2 are DFQATT and SNEGSKA (reference sequence). Here the CDR3 DNA reads TGCAGTGCTAGGGTCGCGGGTGAACTCTCTGGCTACACCTTC. It encodes CSARVAGELSGYTF.

The sample holds many counts of this clonotype. The V gene is TRBV4-3, the J gene TRBJ2-2; D is undetermined. This CDR3 is built from 19 residues. The V gene's germline CDR1 is LGHNA and CDR2 YSLEER. V was shortened by 1 base and J by 8 bases, with 26 bases between the two germline ends. The DNA of the CDR3 is TGCGCCAGCAGCCAAGCTTCGTGGTTCGGGCGTATCTTACCGGGGGAGCTGTTTTTT. Translation gives CASSQASWFGRILPGELFF.

This clonotype was seen repeatedly, ten times or more. This rearrangement joins TRBV5-1 to TRBJ2-1; D is uncertain. The V end was cut by 0 bases, the J end by 4 bases, with 11 bases between. The CDR3 is 15 amino acids. Per the germline V gene, CDR1 is SGHRS and CDR2 is YFSETQ. CDR3 sequence: CASSLGTVWYNEQFF. The CDR3 coding sequence is TGCGCCAGCAGCTTGGGTACAGTTTGGTACAATGAGCAGTTCTTC.

This clonotype was seen more than once but under ten times. V is TRBV6-5 and J is TRBJ2-3; 11 bases line up with TRBD2. The CDR3 runs to 14 residues. With V trimmed by 10 bases and J by 0 bases, 3 bases remained unmatched. CDR1 MNHEY and CDR2 SVGAGI come from the germline V gene. The DNA of the CDR3 is TGTGCCATATCTAGCGGGGGGAGCACAGATACGCAGTATTTT. It encodes CAISSGGSTDTQYF.

This clonotype was detected ten times or more. V usage is TRBV10-3 and J usage is TRBJ2-1; D is undetermined. The length of the CDR3 is 13 residues. CDR1 and CDR2 (germline): ENHRY, SYGVKD. The V gene lost 6 bases and the J gene lost 10 bases, with 16 bases spanning the gap. CDR3 in amino acids: CAISLDPIGEQFF. The CDR3 nucleotides read TGTGCCATCAGCCTCGACCCTATAGGGGAGCAGTTCTTC.

This clonotype was counted a few times. A junction end diverges from the germline sequence, so it may reflect a read error. The CDR3, as DNA: TGTGCCAGCAGCCAAGATCCGGGTATTATAAACTTC. Protein sequence: CASSQDPGIINF. The chain combines TRBV14 with TRBJ2-4; D is ambiguous. The CDR3 loop spans 12 amino acids. Per germline, CDR1 SGHDN and CDR2 FVKESK.

This clonotype has a handful of counts. The chain carries TRBV19 and TRBJ1-2; possible D gene TRBD1, 5 bases. Germline CDR1 LNHDA, CDR2 SQIVND (reference sequence). CDR3 size: 14 residues. The V gene lost 7 bases and the J gene lost 4 bases, with 16 bases spanning the gap. CDR3 coding DNA: TGTGCCAGTACACCCGGACATACCATCTATGGCTACACCTTC. Translated, it gives CASTPGHTIYGYTF.

There are many counts of this clonotype. The chain employs TRBV20-1 and TRBJ2-7, with D tentatively TRBD2 (5 bases). The CDR3 contains 13 residues. Trimming shortened V by 6 bases and J by 5 bases, and 17 bases separated the two germline ends. CDR1 is DFQATT, CDR2 SNEGSKA, per germline (reference sequence). The CDR3, as DNA: TGCAGTGCCTCCCTAGGAGGCGACCACGAGCAGTACTTC. It codes for CSASLGGDHEQYF.